One and the same sample provided the 8 T cell receptor beta chains below, sequenced in a study of T cells in Graves' hyperthyroidism and ophthalmopathy. TCR beta CDR3 region amplification was performed from RNA transcripts. First-round RT-PCR targeting the TCR CDR3 was performed with the HTBI primer set. TCRdb re-called the multiplex PCR reads through MiXCR, storing one row per CDR3 protein. The data contain almost 600,000 distinct CDR3 sequences, more than 45% of them singletons. The sample comprised peripheral blood or thyroid tissue (not recorded which). Receptors were obtained from a woman younger than 30 with Graves' hyperthyroidism.

The chain joins TRBV7-9 to TRBJ2-3, with 10 bases matching TRBD1. Germline CDR1 is SEHNR and CDR2 is FQNEAQ (reference sequence). The CDR3 is made up of 15 amino acids. Unmatched junction bases numbered 8, after V lost 7 bases and J lost 4 bases. The CDR3, as DNA: TGTGCCAGCACCCCACCGGGACAGGGGTCAGATACGCAGTATTTT. Protein sequence: CASTPPGQGSDTQYF. Complete variable domain (other parts from reference TRBV7-9 and TRBJ2-3): DTGVSQNPRHKITKRGQNVTFRCDPISEHNRLYWYRQTLGQGPEFLTYFQNEAQLEKSRLLSDRFSAERPKGSFSTLEIQRTEQGDSAMYLCASTPPGQGSDTQYFGPGTRLTVL.

The V call is TRBV19, the J call TRBJ2-7, with 14 bases identical to TRBD2. Trimming removed 5 bases from V and 2 bases from J; junction bases left unmatched: 5. This CDR3 spans 16 amino acids. CDR1 is LNHDA, CDR2 SQIVND, per germline (reference sequence). The CDR3 DNA sequence: TGTGCCAGTAGTTCCGGGACTAGCGGGAGTGCCTACGAGCAGTACTTC. The encoded protein is CASSSGTSGSAYEQYF.

This chain connects TRBV10-3 to TRBJ2-1, with D tentatively TRBD2 (6 bases). The germline V gene encodes CDR1 ENHRY and CDR2 SYGVKD. CDR3 length equals 16 residues. V was clipped by 3 bases and J by 4 bases, with 16 bases between them. DNA of the CDR3: TGTGCCATCAGTGACGCTACTAGCAGGACTTACAATGAGCAGTTCTTC. Translation: CAISDATSRTYNEQFF.

This clonotype appeared a few times. This chain joins TRBV29-1 and TRBJ1-2; D is ambiguous. The CDR3 has 12 amino acids. Germline loops: CDR1 SQVTM, CDR2 ANQGSEA. Trimming left V 4 bases short and J 12 bases short, with 18 bases between. CDR3 loop: CSVADDYSGNTF. The CDR3 coding sequence is TGCAGCGTTGCTGACGACTACTCTGGAAACACCTTC.

A single count supports this clonotype. The V and J genes are TRBV6-2 or TRBV6-3 and TRBJ2-7, with unresolved D. CDR3 length equals 12 residues. Trimming removed 5 bases from V and 4 bases from J, with 9 bases in between. Per the germline V gene, CDR1 is MNHEY and CDR2 is SVGEGT. This CDR3 reads CASSGVRYEQYF. CDR3 bases: TGTGCCAGCAGTGGGGTAAGGTACGAGCAGTACTTC.

This clonotype was counted at least ten times. One base away lies a much larger clone, so this may be a sequencing read error. V is TRBV7-9 and J is TRBJ1-5; D is unclear. The CDR3 runs 13 residues. Between the trimmed V and J ends, which lost 1 base and 0 bases, there was a span of 1 base. Germline values: CDR1 SEHNR, CDR2 FQNEAQ (reference sequence). DNA for the CDR3: TGTGCCAGCAGCTTAGTTAGCAATCAGCCCCAGCATTTT. It yields the protein CASSLVSNQPQHF.

This clonotype was observed at least ten times. The genes are TRBV9 and TRBJ2-2, with TRBD2 identical over 7 bases. The ends lost 0 bases at V and 4 bases at J; junction bases unmatched: 6. CDR3 length equals 16 residues. The V gene's germline CDR1 is SGDLS and CDR2 YYNGEE. The CDR3 sequence is CASSVDPGRVTGELFF. CDR3 nucleotides: TGTGCCAGCAGCGTAGACCCAGGGAGGGTCACCGGGGAGCTGTTTTTT.

The chain joins TRBV6-2 or TRBV6-3 to TRBJ1-2, with a weak D call TRBD1 (6 bases). There are 12 residues in the CDR3. CDR1 and CDR2 (germline): MNHEY, SVGEGT. V dropped 6 bases and J dropped 8 bases, with 13 bases sitting between them. CDR3 nucleotide sequence: TGTGCCAGCAGAACAGGGAGCGAGGGCTACACCTTC. It translates to CASRTGSEGYTF.